Listed below are T cell receptor beta chains from one sample, sequenced in a study of blood T cell repertoires in COVID-19. Sequencing was performed with immunoSEQ multiplex PCR; in TCRdb, only in-frame clones are kept and a portion is missing. The table shows fewer than 300,000 clones, with over 65% occurring only once. The sequencing input was peripheral blood. The receptors stem from a woman older than 75 with acute or convalescent COVID-19. CDR3s include the opening cysteine and the closing phenylalanine or tryptophan. The order of the fields is V gene, D gene, J gene, CDR3 length, clone size, CDR3 protein, CDR3 DNA. A D gene is named only where the DNA matches it firmly. Not all rows give a size; the values are once, few, many and, for expanded clones, a class.

>TRBV6-5|TRBD1|TRBJ2-7|14|few
CASSSTGVVYEQYF
TGTGCCAGCAGTTCAACAGGGGTGGTCTACGAGCAGTACTTC
>TRBV9|-|TRBJ2-2|12|few
CASSVDGGELFF
TGTGCCAGCAGCGTCGACGGGGGGGAGCTGTTTTTT
>TRBV2|-|TRBJ1-2|12|-
CASSSNSYGYTF
TGTGCCAGCAGTTCAAATTCCTATGGCTACACCTTC
>TRBV7-2|TRBD1|TRBJ2-6|16|-
CASSRRGQGASNVLTF
TGTGCCAGCAGCCGCCGGGGACAGGGGGCGTCCAACGTCCTGACTTTC
>TRBV28|TRBD1|TRBJ1-2|15|-
CASRVPGQGAYGYTF
TGTGCCAGCAGGGTACCGGGACAGGGGGCCTATGGCTACACCTTC
>TRBV12-3/TRBV12-4|TRBD1|TRBJ2-7|13|-
CASSFQGASEQYF
TGTGCCAGCAGTTTCCAGGGGGCTAGCGAGCAGTACTTC
>TRBV29-1|-|TRBJ1-2|13|-
CSVEYQGSYGYTF
TGCAGCGTTGAGTATCAGGGTAGCTACGGCTACACCTTC
>TRBV6-6|-|TRBJ2-6|17|-
CASSRRMARSGANVLTF
TGTGCCAGCAGTCGTCGTATGGCCCGCTCTGGGGCCAACGTCCTGACTTTC
>TRBV6-1|TRBD1|TRBJ1-1|16|-
CASSDPLQGLNTEAFF
TGTGCCAGCAGTGACCCCTTACAGGGGTTGAACACTGAAGCTTTCTTT
>TRBV18|-|TRBJ1-2|15|few
CASSPGTTGYYGYTF
TGTGCCAGCTCACCGGGGACCACAGGGTACTATGGCTACACCTTC
>TRBV2|TRBD1|TRBJ2-5|14|-
CASSWDRGIETQYF
TGTGCCAGCAGTTGGGACAGGGGGATTGAGACCCAGTACTTC
>TRBV5-4|TRBD2|TRBJ2-7|17|-
CASSLRLAGGISYEQYF
TGTGCCAGCAGCTTGAGACTAGCGGGGGGGATCTCCTACGAGCAGTACTTC
>TRBV3-1/TRBV3-2|-|TRBJ2-1|15|many
CASSQGRGPYNEQFF
TGTGCCAGCAGCCAAGGGAGGGGACCCTACAATGAGCAGTTCTTC
>TRBV19|-|TRBJ1-4|17|-
CASSITPGWQTNEKLFF
TGTGCCAGTAGTATAACCCCGGGATGGCAGACAAATGAAAAACTGTTTTTT
>TRBV5-1|TRBD1|TRBJ2-1|17|once
CASSLAPGQGDYNEQFF
TGCGCCAGCAGCTTGGCCCCGGGACAGGGCGATTACAATGAGCAGTTCTTC
>TRBV27|-|TRBJ1-2|17|-
CASSPSITGKANYGYTF
TGTGCCAGCAGTCCGTCAATCACAGGGAAAGCTAACTATGGCTACACCTTC
>TRBV3-1/TRBV3-2|TRBD2|TRBJ2-5|14|-
CASSQGLAAASQYF
TGTGCCAGCAGCCAAGGACTAGCGGCCGCTAGTCAGTACTTC
>TRBV2|TRBD1|TRBJ2-5|15|-
CASSSSGTEQETQYF
TGTGCCAGCAGTTCCTCCGGGACAGAGCAAGAGACCCAGTACTTC
>TRBV6-2/TRBV6-3|-|TRBJ1-4|14|-
CASSRPTGNEKLFF
TGTGCCAGCAGTAGACCCACCGGGAATGAAAAACTGTTTTTT
>TRBV30|-|TRBJ1-6|16|-
CAWRGESTRLNSPLHF
TGTGCCTGGAGGGGGGAGTCGACTAGGCTTAATTCACCCCTCCACTTT
>TRBV19|TRBD2|TRBJ2-2|18|-
CASTKRLEGGRGVGELFF
TGTGCCAGTACCAAGAGGCTGGAGGGCGGGAGGGGTGTCGGGGAGCTGTTTTTT
>TRBV12-3/TRBV12-4|-|TRBJ1-2|12|few
CASSLPGGGYTF
TGTGCCAGCAGTCTACCGGGAGGAGGCTACACCTTC
>TRBV3-1/TRBV3-2|-|TRBJ2-7|16|-
CASSQVGFGGSHEQYF
TGTGCCAGCAGCCAAGTAGGTTTCGGAGGGTCTCACGAGCAGTACTTC
>TRBV7-2|TRBD1|TRBJ1-2|16|-
CASRLPLGTGGYGYTF
TGTGCCAGCAGACTCCCGCTGGGGACAGGGGGCTATGGCTACACCTTC
>TRBV19|-|TRBJ1-1|13|-
CASSQGRDTEAFF
TGTGCCAGTAGTCAGGGGAGAGACACTGAAGCTTTCTTT
>TRBV7-9|TRBD1|TRBJ1-4|14|-
CASRHRDKGAPLFF
TGTGCCAGCAGACACCGGGACAAGGGGGCCCCATTGTTTTTT
>TRBV3-1/TRBV3-2|-|TRBJ1-2|14|-
CASSRQGRAYGYTF
TGTGCCAGCAGCAGGCAGGGGCGAGCTTATGGCTACACCTTC
>TRBV3-1/TRBV3-2|TRBD1|TRBJ1-6|13|few
CASSRDRASPLHF
TGTGCCAGCAGCCGGGACAGGGCGTCACCCCTCCACTTT
>TRBV3-1/TRBV3-2|TRBD2|TRBJ2-3|16|-
CASSQERREATDTQYF
TGTGCCAGCAGCCAAGAAAGGCGGGAGGCCACAGATACGCAGTATTTT
>TRBV19|TRBD2|TRBJ2-7|18|few
CASSTSHRPSGGAGEQYF
TGTGCCAGTAGTACCTCCCATCGCCCTAGCGGGGGGGCCGGTGAGCAGTACTTC
>TRBV27|TRBD1|TRBJ2-2|14|few
CASRLDRGTGELFF
TGTGCCAGCAGATTGGACAGGGGGACCGGGGAGCTGTTTTTT
>TRBV5-4|TRBD2|TRBJ2-7|16|-
CASSPGGLADTYEQYF
TGTGCCAGCAGCCCCGGGGGACTAGCGGACACCTACGAGCAGTACTTC
>TRBV29-1|-|TRBJ2-3|13|-
CSGEVLARNTQYF
TGCAGCGGGGAGGTATTAGCGCGAAATACGCAGTATTTT
>TRBV2|-|TRBJ2-1|15|-
CASSIRGFDYNEQFF
TGTGCCAGCAGCATAAGGGGGTTTGACTACAATGAGCAGTTCTTC
>TRBV5-6|TRBD1|TRBJ1-3|15|-
CASSLVDRAGNTIYF
TGTGCCAGCAGCCTCGTGGACAGGGCTGGAAACACCATATATTTT
>TRBV5-1|-|TRBJ2-5|14|-
CASSPGTLQETQYF
TGCGCCAGCAGCCCCGGGACACTTCAAGAGACCCAGTACTTC
>TRBV6-5|-|TRBJ2-5|14|-
CARVRGGARETQYF
TGTGCCAGGGTCAGAGGAGGGGCGCGGGAGACCCAGTACTTC
>TRBV3-1/TRBV3-2|-|TRBJ1-2|11|-
CASSQGQGYTF
TGTGCCAGCAGCCAAGGGCAGGGCTACACCTTC
>TRBV10-3|-|TRBJ1-3|14|few
CASLDLSSGNTIYF
TGTGCCTCCCTAGACCTTAGCTCTGGAAACACCATATATTTT